These 7 T cell receptor beta chains came from one sample sequenced in a study of response to subunit inactivated influenza vaccine. TCRdb independently ran MiXCR on the RT-PCR reads; one entry per CDR3 protein. In the table there are about 480,000 distinct CDR3 sequences, around 25% of which are singletons. The material sequenced was CD4+ T cells sorted from PBMCs, taken 5 to 6 days after vaccination. The receptors were gathered from a man over 45 who received an inactivated influenza vaccine.

This clonotype was picked up a small number of times. The chain joins TRBV6-2 or TRBV6-3 to TRBJ2-6, with TRBD1 matching over 9 bases. This CDR3 is 15 amino acids long. J gave up 6 bases and V 5 bases, and 5 bases lay outside the gene matches. Germline lookup yields CDR1 MNHEY and CDR2 SVGEGT. The CDR3 DNA follows: TGTGCCAGCAGTCACCGGACAGGGGCGGCCAACGTCCTGACTTTC. Residues: CASSHRTGAANVLTF.

The sample holds a few counts of this clonotype. This sequence joins TRBV7-2 and TRBJ1-4; no firm D call. Per the germline V gene, CDR1 is SGHTA and CDR2 is FQGNSA. V shed 5 bases and J shed 2 bases, with 9 bases lying between them. CDR3 size: 14 residues. Written as DNA, the CDR3 is TGTGCCAGCAGCCCGGTTCCCACTAATGAAAAACTGTTTTTT. This translates into CASSPVPTNEKLFF.

The table lists this clonotype with a few counts. The J gene is TRBJ2-3, the V gene TRBV7-9; TRBD1 is a possible D gene (6 bases). This CDR3 is 15 amino acids long. The germline CDR1 and CDR2 sequences are SEHNR and FQNEAQ (reference sequence). V gave up 4 bases and J gave up 4 bases, with 15 bases separating them. This CDR3 reads CASSSTGLRADTQYF. The CDR3 DNA reads as TGTGCCAGCAGCTCCACAGGGTTGCGCGCAGATACGCAGTATTTT.

This clonotype turned up a few times. The rearrangement uses TRBV14 and TRBJ2-7, with 8 bases matching TRBD2. The CDR3 covers 13 residues. The junction had 2 bases not matched to a gene; V was cut back by 1 base and J by 6 bases. Germline V gene sequence: CDR1 SGHDN, CDR2 FVKESK. The CDR3 DNA is TGTGCCAGCAGCCAAGGACGGGGGGGCGAGCAGTACTTC. Amino acid sequence: CASSQGRGGEQYF.

The sample holds a few counts of this clonotype. The genes are TRBV9 and TRBJ2-1; D gene ambiguous. This CDR3 comprises 16 residues. Between the trimmed V and J ends, which lost 0 bases and 6 bases, there was a span of 16 bases. Germline V gene data show CDR1 as SGDLS and CDR2 as YYNGEE. The CDR3 DNA sequence: TGTGCCAGCAGCGTAGACGCGGAAATGGGGATCAATGAGCAGTTCTTC. Amino acids: CASSVDAEMGINEQFF.

This clonotype was detected ten times or more. The gene calls are TRBV29-1 and TRBJ1-2; no clear D gene. There are 13 residues in the CDR3. CDR1 and CDR2 from the germline V gene are SQVTM and ANQGSEA. The germline V and J ends were trimmed by 2 bases and 4 bases, with 11 bases remaining between them. In DNA form, the CDR3 reads TGCAGCGTTGAAAGGGAGGGCGGCTATGGCTACACCTTC. This sequence encodes CSVEREGGYGYTF. Supplemented by reference TRBV29-1 and TRBJ1-2, the full variable domain reads SAVISQKPSRDICQRGTSLTIQCQVDSQVTMMFWYRQQPGQSLTLIATANQGSEATYESGFVIDKFPISRPNLTFSTLTVSNMSPEDSSIYLCSVEREGGYGYTFGSGTRLTVV.

This clonotype has a handful of counts. The chain recombines TRBV5-1 with TRBJ1-6; D uncertain. The CDR3 covers 15 residues. The V gene lost 2 bases and the J gene lost 7 bases, with 13 bases spanning the gap. Per the germline V gene, CDR1 is SGHRS and CDR2 is YFSETQ. The CDR3 bases are TGCGCCAGCAGCTTCGGTGGAACGGGAAATTCACCCCTCCACTTT. This codes for CASSFGGTGNSPLHF.